This TCR beta chain was identified during a study of blood T cells in healthy people across ages. About the research overall: In model experiments, template switching was able to capture about one barcoded beta molecule for every two T cells that were present. Study-wide results and caveats: It was not possible, with unsorted PBMCs, to conclusively compare naive and antigen-experienced cells. When set beside aged donors, long-lived donors presented more naive CD4+ cells and higher diversity. In older individuals, TCR beta diversity per million T cells was lower, falling roughly linearly with age.

The V end lost 3 bases, the J end lost 0 bases, and 12 bases lay between the germline ends. The germline V gene encodes CDR1 GTSNPN and CDR2 SVGIG (reference sequence). The CDR3 sequence is 15 residues long. PCR was performed a second time for roughly 7 to 11 cycles using a sample-barcoded 5' primer and a J-beta primer mix. Via MiXCR, TCRdb re-called the 5' RACE reads, giving one row per CDR3 protein. This sample has 700,000 to 900,000 distinct CDR3 sequences, with 50% to 65% found just once. As regards this clonotype: Its antigen is currently unknown.

This TCR was sampled from a man older than 75 in good health. The sample consisted of blood. The chain has TRBV30 and TRBJ1-3, with unresolved D. CDR3: CAWRLGGNSGNTIYF. CDR3 sequence (DNA): TGTGCCTGGAGATTGGGAGGGAACTCTGGAAACACCATATATTTT.